This T cell receptor (beta chain) appears in the sequencing data of a study of blood T cells in healthy people across ages (dated by TCRdb to 2013 to 2016). Background for the entire study: Template switching captured roughly one uniquely barcoded TCR beta cDNA molecule per two T cells in model experiments. To avoid experimental bias, donors of different ages were randomly spread across the sequencing lanes. The donors were divided into four age groups: young (average around 17 years), middle-aged (approximately 39), aged (around 67) and long-lived (roughly 86). The study analyzed two additional independent replicas of 1 million unique cDNA reads from the same blood draw for two donors, one aged 18 to 30 and one aged 80 or older. The study measured age-related changes in TCR beta repertoire diversity using deep sequencing normalized with unique cDNA molecular identifiers. The paper's findings and limits, for the study overall: Estimates of total diversity based on one million sequenced T cells were regarded as lower bounds and as underestimates. As age increased, observed TCR beta diversity per million T cells dropped in a roughly linear way, and a significant reduction was already evident by age around 41. Because the CMV infection status of the donors was unknown, age-related changes in expanded clonotypes may potentially have been confounded. Observed TCR beta diversity correlated strongly with the percentage of naive T cells measured by flow cytometry. Because profiling used bulk unsorted PBMCs, naive and antigen-experienced compartments could not be compared conclusively. The long-lived group showed more naive CD4+ T cells, fewer expanded clones and increased TCR diversity than the aged group, suggesting age selection.

From the germline V gene, CDR1 is LGHNA and CDR2 is YNFKEQ. The CDR3 covers 13 residues, taking in both the cysteine and the phenylalanine. Of all the DNA, just the CDR3 is kept, 39 bases in frame from base 1. The germline ends are 12 bases apart after V is trimmed by 2 bases and J by 11 bases. Receptor libraries were prepared by 5' RACE. Sequenced using an Illumina HiSeq 2500. A second PCR of roughly 6 to 12 cycles was run with a J-beta primer mix and a sample-barcoded 5' primer. A unique molecular identifier was introduced onto each TCR beta cDNA molecule by a template-switch 5' adaptor carrying 12 random nucleotides. Each sample yielded at least 2.5 million CDR3-containing paired-end reads. First-strand cDNA was synthesized from all RNA with the Mint cDNA synthesis kit, primed by a TRBC-specific oligonucleotide. Following uracil-DNA glycosylase treatment, all cDNA underwent a first 18-cycle PCR with the universal primers M1SS and BC2_uni_R. In the source study's methods: For normalization, 1 million high-quality reads, each with a distinct molecular identifier, were randomly selected from each sample. Instead of being binned into consensus sequences, reads that shared molecular identifiers were thrown out. CDR3 identification, clonotype clustering and error correction used MiTCR with a Q25 quality threshold and the strictest error-elimination algorithm. Lower-bound total TCR beta diversity was estimated with a nonparametric unseen species model using Euler transformation. TCRdb trimmed public reads at Q25 via fastp, called clones via MiXCR and kept in-frame beta chains. Every entry covers one CDR3 protein and lists the most common genes and DNA from its rows. For this entry, the V and J calls and clone size follow TCRdb and not the study's own pipeline. This sample is represented by about 680,000 distinct CDR3 sequences; around 45% of them were singletons. Together, the top ten hold around a third of the sample.

In this sample, this clonotype turned up a few times. There is no known antigen for this receptor. The input lacks base qualities; no much larger clone sits a single base away. Donors were under 40 systemically healthy Caucasian individuals from Russia aged about 6 to 100 years. Ten milliliters of peripheral blood were drawn from each donor into EDTA-treated Vacutainer tubes. PBMCs were isolated by Ficoll-Paque density-gradient centrifugation, with at least 6 million obtained per sample. Total RNA, at least 6 micrograms per sample, was extracted from PBMCs with Trizol reagent. For every donor, an aliquot of PBMCs went through flow cytometry to measure the percentages of naive CD45RAhigh/CD27high T cells.

This chain is built from TRBV4-2 and TRBJ1-4; perhaps TRBD1 is the D gene, with 5 bases matching. Sequences were obtained from blood. The source is a woman aged 60-70 years in good health. CDR3 region: CASSQTNEGKLFF. The nucleotide sequence reads as follows: TGTGCCAGCAGCCAAACAAACGAGGGGAAACTGTTTTTT.